The rows below give T cell receptor beta chains drawn from one sample of a study of blood T cell repertoires in COVID-19. Measured with immunoSEQ multiplex PCR; TCRdb has only the in-frame clones, and not every one. The profile covers approximately 230,000 clones, with 82% appearing a single time and 15% taken by the ten largest. Material: PBMCs or T cells enriched from blood (not recorded which). The receptors shown here come from a man between 40 and 49 years old who had recovered from COVID-19. Each CDR3 is given with its conserved first and last residue.

TRBV14	TRBJ1-6	CASSQARDSPLHF
TRBV30	TRBJ2-7	CAWGERTPISYEQYF
TRBV5-4	TRBJ1-1	CALQFGANTEAFF
TRBV3-1/TRBV3-2	TRBJ1-2	CASSQWDRVNYGYTF
TRBV7-3	TRBJ2-1	CASSLTYYNEQFF
TRBV2	TRBJ2-1	CASTGGRTTYNEQFF
TRBV11-2	TRBJ2-1	CASSLIRGNNEQFF
TRBV7-9	TRBJ1-2	CASSLVHSTF
TRBV5-1	TRBJ2-7	CASSLGSELTEQYF
TRBV7-9	TRBJ1-1	CASSPGQGGNTEAFF
TRBV7-9	TRBJ1-3	CASSHPGDSGNTIYF